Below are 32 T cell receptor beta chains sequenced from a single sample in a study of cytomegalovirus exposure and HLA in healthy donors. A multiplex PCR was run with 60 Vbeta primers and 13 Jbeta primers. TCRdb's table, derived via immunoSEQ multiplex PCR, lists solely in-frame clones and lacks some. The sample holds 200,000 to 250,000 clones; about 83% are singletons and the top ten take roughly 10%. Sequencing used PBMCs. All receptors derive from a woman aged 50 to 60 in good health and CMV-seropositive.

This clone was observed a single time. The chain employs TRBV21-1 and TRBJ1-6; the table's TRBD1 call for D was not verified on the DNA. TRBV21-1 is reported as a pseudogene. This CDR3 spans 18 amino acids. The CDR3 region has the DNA TGTGCCAGCAGCCCCCGGGACAGGGGTAGCTCCTATAATTCACCCCTCCACTTT. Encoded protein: CASSPRDRGSSYNSPLHF.

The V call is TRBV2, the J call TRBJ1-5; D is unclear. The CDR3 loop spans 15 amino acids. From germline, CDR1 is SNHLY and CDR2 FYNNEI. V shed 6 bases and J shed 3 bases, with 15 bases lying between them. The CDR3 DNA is TGTGCCAGCAGCCCGGATGCGCGGGCCAATCAGCCCCAGCATTTT. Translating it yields CASSPDARANQPQHF.

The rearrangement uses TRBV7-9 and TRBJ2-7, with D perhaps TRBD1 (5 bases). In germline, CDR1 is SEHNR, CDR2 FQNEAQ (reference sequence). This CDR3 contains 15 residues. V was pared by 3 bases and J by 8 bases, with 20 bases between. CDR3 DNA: TGTGCCAGCAGCTTGGGAAGACTGGACACTACGAAGCAGTACTTC. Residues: CASSLGRLDTTKQYF.

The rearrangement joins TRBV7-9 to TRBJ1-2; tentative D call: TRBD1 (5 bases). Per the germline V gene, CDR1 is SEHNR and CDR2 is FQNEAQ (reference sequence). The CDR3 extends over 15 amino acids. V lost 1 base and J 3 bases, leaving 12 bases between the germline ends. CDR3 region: CASSLDEGAHYGYTF. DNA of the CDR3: TGTGCCAGCAGCTTAGACGAAGGGGCCCACTATGGCTACACCTTC.

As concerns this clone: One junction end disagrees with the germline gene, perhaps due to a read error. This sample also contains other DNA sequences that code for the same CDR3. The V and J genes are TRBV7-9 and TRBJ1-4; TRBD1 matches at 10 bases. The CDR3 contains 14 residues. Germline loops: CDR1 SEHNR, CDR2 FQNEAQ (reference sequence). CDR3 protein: CASRTGGGNEKLFF. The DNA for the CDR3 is TGTGCCAGCAGGACAGGGGGCGGTAATGAAAAGCTGTTTTTT.

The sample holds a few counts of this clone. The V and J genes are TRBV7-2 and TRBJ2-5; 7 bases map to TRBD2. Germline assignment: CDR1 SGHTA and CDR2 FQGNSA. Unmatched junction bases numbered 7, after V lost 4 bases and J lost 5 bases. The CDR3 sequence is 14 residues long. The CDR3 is CASSSRRGGETQYF. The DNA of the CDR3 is TGTGCCAGCAGCTCCCGACGGGGAGGGGAGACCCAGTACTTC. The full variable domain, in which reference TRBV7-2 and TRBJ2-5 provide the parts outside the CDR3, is GAGVSQSPSNKVTEKGKDVELRCDPISGHTALYWYRQSLGQGLEFLIYFQGNSAPDKSGLPSDRFSAERTGGSVSTLTIQRTQQEDSAVYLCASSSRRGGETQYFGPGTRLLVL.

The CDR3 sequence: CASSLNLEGGGYTF. CDR3 in DNA: TGCGCCAGCAGCTTGAATTTGGAGGGAGGCGGCTACACCTTC. The chain has TRBV5-1 and TRBJ1-2; no firm D call. The germline V and J ends were trimmed by 1 base and 8 bases, with 15 bases remaining between them. This CDR3 comprises 14 residues. Per the germline V gene, CDR1 is SGHRS and CDR2 is YFSETQ. The full variable domain, its missing parts supplied by reference TRBV5-1 and TRBJ1-2, is KAGVTQTPRYLIKTRGQQVTLSCSPISGHRSVSWYQQTPGQGLQFLFEYFSETQRNKGNFPGRFSGRQFSNSRSEMNVSTLELGDSALYLCASSLNLEGGGYTFGSGTRLTVV.

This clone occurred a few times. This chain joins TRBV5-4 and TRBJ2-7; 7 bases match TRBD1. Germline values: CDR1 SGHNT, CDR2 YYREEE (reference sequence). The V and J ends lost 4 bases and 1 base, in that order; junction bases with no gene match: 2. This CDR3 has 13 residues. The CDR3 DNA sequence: TGTGCCAGCAGCCCGGGACAGTCCTACGAGCAGTACTTC. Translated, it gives CASSPGQSYEQYF.

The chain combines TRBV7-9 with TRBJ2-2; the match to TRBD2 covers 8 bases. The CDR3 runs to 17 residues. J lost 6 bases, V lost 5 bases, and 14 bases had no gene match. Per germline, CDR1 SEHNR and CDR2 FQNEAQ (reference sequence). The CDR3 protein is CASSADRGGVAPGELFF. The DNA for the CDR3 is TGTGCCAGCAGCGCAGACCGGGGGGGCGTAGCCCCCGGGGAGCTGTTTTTT.

The CDR3 coding sequence is TGTGCCAGCAATCTTTACCCGGGACAGCACTATGGCTACACCTTC. Protein product: CASNLYPGQHYGYTF. This chain joins TRBV7-9 and TRBJ1-2; 7 bases are shared with TRBD1. The ends lost 7 bases at V and 3 bases at J; junction bases unmatched: 11. Germline V gene lookup returns CDR1 SEHNR and CDR2 FQNEAQ (reference sequence). The CDR3 is 15 residues long.

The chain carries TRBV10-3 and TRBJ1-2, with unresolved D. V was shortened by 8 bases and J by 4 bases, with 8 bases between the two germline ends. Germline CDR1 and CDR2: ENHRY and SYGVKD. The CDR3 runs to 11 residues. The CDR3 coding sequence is TGTGCCATCGGACTTGGCTATGGCTACACCTTC. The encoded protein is CAIGLGYGYTF.

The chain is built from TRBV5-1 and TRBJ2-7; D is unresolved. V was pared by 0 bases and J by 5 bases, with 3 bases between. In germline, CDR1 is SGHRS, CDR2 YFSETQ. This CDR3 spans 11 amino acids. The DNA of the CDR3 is TGCGCCAGCAGCTTGGCTGACGAGCAGTACTTC. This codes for CASSLADEQYF.

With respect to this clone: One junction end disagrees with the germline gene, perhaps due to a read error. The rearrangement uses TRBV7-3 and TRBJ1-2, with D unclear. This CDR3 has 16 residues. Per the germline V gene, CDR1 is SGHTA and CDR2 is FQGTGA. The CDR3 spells CAGSLGRRGRDYGYTF. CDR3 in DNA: TGTGCCGGCAGCTTAGGACGGAGAGGGCGTGACTATGGCTACACCTTC.

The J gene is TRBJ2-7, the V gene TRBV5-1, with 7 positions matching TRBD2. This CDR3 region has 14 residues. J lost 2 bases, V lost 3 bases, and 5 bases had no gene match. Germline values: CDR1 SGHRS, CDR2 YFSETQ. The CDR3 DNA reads TGCGCCAGCAGCTCGGGAGGACCGACCTACGAGCAGTACTTC. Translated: CASSSGGPTYEQYF.

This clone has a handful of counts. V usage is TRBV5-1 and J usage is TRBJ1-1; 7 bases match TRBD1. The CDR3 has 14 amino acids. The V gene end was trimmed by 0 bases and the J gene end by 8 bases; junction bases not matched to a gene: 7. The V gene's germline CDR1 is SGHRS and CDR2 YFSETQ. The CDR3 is CASSLGPTGSEAFF. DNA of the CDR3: TGCGCCAGCAGCTTGGGCCCGACAGGGTCCGAAGCTTTCTTT.

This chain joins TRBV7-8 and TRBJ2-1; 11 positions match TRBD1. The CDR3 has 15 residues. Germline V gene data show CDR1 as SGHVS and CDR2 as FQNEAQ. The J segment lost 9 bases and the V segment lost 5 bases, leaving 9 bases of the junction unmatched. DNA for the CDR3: TGTGCCAGCAGCCCACAGTTCGGGACAGGGGGTGAGCAGTTCTTC. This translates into CASSPQFGTGGEQFF.

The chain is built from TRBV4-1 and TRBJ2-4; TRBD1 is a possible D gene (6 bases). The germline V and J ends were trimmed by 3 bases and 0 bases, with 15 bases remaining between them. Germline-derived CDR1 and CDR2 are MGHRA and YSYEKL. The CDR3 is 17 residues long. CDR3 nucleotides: TGCGCCAGCAGCCAGGGTCAACAGGGATTAGCCAAAAACATTCAGTACTTC. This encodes CASSQGQQGLAKNIQYF.

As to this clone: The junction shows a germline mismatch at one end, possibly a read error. CDR3 in DNA: TGTGCCGGCAGCTCGACAGGGGATACGCAGTATTTT. It translates to CAGSSTGDTQYF. This sequence joins TRBV7-2 and TRBJ2-3; 7 bases agree with TRBD1. This CDR3 spans 12 amino acids. Germline loops: CDR1 SGHTA, CDR2 FQGNSA.

The CDR3 loop is CASSFVSSGDNEQFF. The CDR3 nucleotides are TGTGCCAGCAGTTTTGTGTCTAGCGGGGACAATGAGCAGTTCTTC. The V call is TRBV27, the J call TRBJ2-1; TRBD2 aligns across 9 bases. Germline CDR1 is MNHEY and CDR2 is SMNVEV (reference sequence). The CDR3 contains 15 residues. V lost 3 bases to trimming and J lost 5 bases; unmatched junction nucleotides: 5.

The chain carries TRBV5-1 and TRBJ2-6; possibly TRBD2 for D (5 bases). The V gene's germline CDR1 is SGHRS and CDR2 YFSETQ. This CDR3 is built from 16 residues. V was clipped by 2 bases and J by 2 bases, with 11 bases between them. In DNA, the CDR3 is TGCGCCAGCAGCTTCTCTGGGAGTGCTGGGGCCAACGTCCTGACTTTC. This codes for CASSFSGSAGANVLTF.

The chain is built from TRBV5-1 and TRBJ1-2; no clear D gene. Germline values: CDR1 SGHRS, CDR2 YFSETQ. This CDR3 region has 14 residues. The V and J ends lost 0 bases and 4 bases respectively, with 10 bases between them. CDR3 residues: CASSLEQEGYGYTF. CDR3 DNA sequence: TGCGCCAGCAGCTTGGAGCAGGAAGGCTATGGCTACACCTTC.

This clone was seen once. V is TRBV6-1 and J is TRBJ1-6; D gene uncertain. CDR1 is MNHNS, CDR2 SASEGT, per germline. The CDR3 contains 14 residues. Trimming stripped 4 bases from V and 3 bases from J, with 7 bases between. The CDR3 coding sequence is TGTGCCAGCAGTGTGGCAGACTATAATTCACCCCTCCACTTT. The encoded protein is CASSVADYNSPLHF.

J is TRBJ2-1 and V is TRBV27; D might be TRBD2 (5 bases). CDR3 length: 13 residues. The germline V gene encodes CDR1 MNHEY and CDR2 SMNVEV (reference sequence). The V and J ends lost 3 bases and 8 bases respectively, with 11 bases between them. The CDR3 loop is CASSFGLGYEQFF. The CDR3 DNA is TGTGCCAGCAGTTTCGGACTGGGGTATGAGCAGTTCTTC.

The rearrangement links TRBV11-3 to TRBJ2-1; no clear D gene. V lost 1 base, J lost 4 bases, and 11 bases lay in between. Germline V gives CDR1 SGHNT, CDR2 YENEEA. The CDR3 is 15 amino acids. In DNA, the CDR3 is TGTGCCAGCAGCTTAGGGCACCATCCATACAATGAGCAGTTCTTC. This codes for CASSLGHHPYNEQFF.

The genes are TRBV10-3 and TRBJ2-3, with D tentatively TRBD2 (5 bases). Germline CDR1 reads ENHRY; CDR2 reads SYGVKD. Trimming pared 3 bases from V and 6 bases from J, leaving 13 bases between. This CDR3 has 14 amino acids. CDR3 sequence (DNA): TGTGCCATCAGTGATGCTAGCAGTTCGGATACGCAGTATTTT. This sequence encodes CAISDASSSDTQYF.

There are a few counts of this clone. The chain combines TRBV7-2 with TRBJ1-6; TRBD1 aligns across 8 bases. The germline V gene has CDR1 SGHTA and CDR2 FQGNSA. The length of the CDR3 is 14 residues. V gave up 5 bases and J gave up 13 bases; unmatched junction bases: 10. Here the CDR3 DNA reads TGTGCCAGCAGCCCAGAGGGCAGGGGGCGCCCCCTCCACTTT. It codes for CASSPEGRGRPLHF.

This chain's CDR3 is CASSFKGDYEQYF. CDR3 coding DNA: TGTGCCAGCAGCTTCAAGGGGGACTACGAGCAGTACTTC. This chain links TRBV11-3 with TRBJ2-7; a possible D gene is TRBD1 (6 bases). Germline CDR1 and CDR2: SGHNT and YENEEA. V lost 3 bases to trimming and J lost 3 bases, with 9 bases between them. The CDR3 totals 13 residues.

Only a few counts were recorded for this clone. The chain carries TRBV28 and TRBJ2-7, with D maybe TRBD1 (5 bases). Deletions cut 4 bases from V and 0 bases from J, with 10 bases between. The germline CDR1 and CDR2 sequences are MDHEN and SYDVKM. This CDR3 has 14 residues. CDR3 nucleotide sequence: TGTGCCAGCAGTTCCCACCAGGGCTCCTACGAGCAGTACTTC. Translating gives CASSSHQGSYEQYF.

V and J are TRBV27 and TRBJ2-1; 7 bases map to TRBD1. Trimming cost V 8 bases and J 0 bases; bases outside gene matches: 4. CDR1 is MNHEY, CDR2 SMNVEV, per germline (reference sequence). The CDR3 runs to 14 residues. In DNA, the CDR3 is TGTGCCAGCTCCCACAGGGGCTCCTACAATGAGCAGTTCTTC. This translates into CASSHRGSYNEQFF.

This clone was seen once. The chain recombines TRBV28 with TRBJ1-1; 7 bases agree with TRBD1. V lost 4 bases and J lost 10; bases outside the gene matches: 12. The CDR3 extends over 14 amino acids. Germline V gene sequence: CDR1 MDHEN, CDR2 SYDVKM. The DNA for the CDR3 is TGTGCCAGCAGTTCAGCACCAGGGGGTGGTGGAGCTTTCTTT. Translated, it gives CASSSAPGGGGAFF.

CDR3 DNA sequence: TGCGCCAGCAGCTTGGGATCATCCGGGACAAAGAACACCGGGGAGCTGTTTTTT. Protein product: CASSLGSSGTKNTGELFF. This rearrangement joins TRBV5-1 to TRBJ2-2, with D maybe TRBD1 (6 bases). This CDR3 contains 18 residues. Trimming shortened V by 0 bases and J by 1 base, and 16 bases separated the two germline ends. Germline lookup yields CDR1 SGHRS and CDR2 YFSETQ.

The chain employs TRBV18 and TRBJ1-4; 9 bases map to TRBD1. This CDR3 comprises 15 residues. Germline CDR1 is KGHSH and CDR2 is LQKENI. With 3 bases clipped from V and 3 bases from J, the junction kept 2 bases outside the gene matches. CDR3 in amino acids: CASSPGTGSNEKLFF. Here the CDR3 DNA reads TGTGCCAGCTCACCCGGGACAGGGTCTAATGAAAAACTGTTTTTT.